This passage covers 26 T cell receptor beta chains from one sample sequenced in a study of blood T cell repertoires in COVID-19. Assay used: immunoSEQ multiplex PCR; TCRdb lists only in-frame clones, some missing. The data contain roughly 92,000 clones, 87% of them seen just once; the ten biggest clones take up around 4.5%. The sequencing input was peripheral blood. These receptors were obtained from a woman older than 75 with acute or convalescent COVID-19.

This chain connects TRBV7-9 to TRBJ1-2; 9 nucleotides line up with TRBD1. The CDR3 runs 13 residues. Trimming took 0 bases from V and 7 from J; bases not matched to a gene: 0. Germline V gives CDR1 SEHNR, CDR2 FQNEAQ (reference sequence). The CDR3 DNA sequence: TGTGCCAGCAGCTTAGCGGACAGGGGTGGCTACACCTTC. Amino acid sequence: CASSLADRGGYTF.

V and J are TRBV30 and TRBJ1-2; D unclear. Germline V gene sequence: CDR1 GTSNPN, CDR2 SVGIG (reference sequence). V lost 3 bases and J 5 bases, leaving 10 bases between the germline ends. The CDR3 totals 12 residues. CDR3: CAWSRTDYGYTF. DNA for the CDR3: TGTGCCTGGAGCAGAACCGATTATGGCTACACCTTC.

V and J are TRBV19 and TRBJ1-5; 8 nucleotides align to TRBD1. The CDR3 has 13 amino acids. V trimming: 5 bases; J trimming: 6 bases; junction bases outside the gene matches: 3. Germline CDR1 and CDR2: LNHDA and SQIVND (reference sequence). The CDR3, as DNA: TGTGCCAGTAGTGTACAGGGGGGTCAGCCCCAGCATTTT. Translation gives CASSVQGGQPQHF.

The V gene is TRBV6-4, the J gene TRBJ1-2; the D gene is possibly TRBD1 (5 bases). Trimming pared 10 bases from V and 8 bases from J, leaving 17 bases between. CDR1 and CDR2 (germline): MRHNA, SNTAGT. The CDR3 totals 12 residues. The CDR3 region has the DNA TGTGCCATACGACAGCCTCCTATGGGCTACACCTTC. This gives the protein CAIRQPPMGYTF.

This clone turned up a few times. The chain employs TRBV2 and TRBJ2-5; 8 bases are a match to TRBD2. CDR3 length: 14 amino acids. V lost 6 bases and J lost 5; bases outside the gene matches: 8. Germline V gene sequence: CDR1 SNHLY, CDR2 FYNNEI. CDR3: CASRKQGGGETQYF. In DNA, the CDR3 is TGTGCCAGCAGAAAACAGGGCGGGGGGGAGACCCAGTACTTC.

The chain uses TRBV5-4 and TRBJ2-5, with 13 positions matching TRBD2. J gave up 6 bases and V 3 bases, and 11 bases lay outside the gene matches. CDR1 and CDR2 from the germline V gene are SGHNT and YYREEE (reference sequence). CDR3 length equals 17 residues. The CDR3 bases are TGTGCCAGCAGCTCGATGGGGACTAGCGGGGTGGGCCAGACCCAGTACTTC. It encodes CASSSMGTSGVGQTQYF.

The chain combines TRBV27 with TRBJ2-5; 11 positions agree with TRBD1. This CDR3 is built from 16 residues. The germline gives CDR1 MNHEY, CDR2 SMNVEV (reference sequence). The J segment lost 2 bases and the V segment lost 0 bases, leaving 2 bases of the junction unmatched. The CDR3 sequence is CASSLSGTGGQETQYF. CDR3 coding DNA: TGTGCCAGCAGTTTATCTGGGACAGGGGGTCAAGAGACCCAGTACTTC.

The V call is TRBV4-3, the J call TRBJ1-4, with TRBD1 matching over 12 bases. The CDR3 totals 17 residues. V shed 4 bases, J shed 8 bases, and the junction held 11 bases outside the gene matches. The germline gives CDR1 LGHNA, CDR2 YSLEER. Here the CDR3 DNA reads TGCGCCAGCAGCCTAGGGACAGGGGGCTCCCAGGGGGAAAAACTGTTTTTT. Encoded protein: CASSLGTGGSQGEKLFF.

The chain carries TRBV7-8 and TRBJ2-7, with D possibly TRBD2 on 5 matching bases. V lost 6 bases and J lost 4, with 16 bases in between. From germline, CDR1 is SGHVS and CDR2 FQNEAQ. CDR3 size: 14 residues. The CDR3 nucleotides read TGTGCCAGCAGTCCCCCCCCCGGAGGATACGAGCAGTACTTC. This sequence encodes CASSPPPGGYEQYF.

The chain carries TRBV5-1 and TRBJ2-3; 9 bases fit TRBD2. With 0 bases clipped from V and 3 bases from J, the junction kept 5 bases outside the gene matches. Germline V gene data show CDR1 as SGHRS and CDR2 as YFSETQ. This CDR3 is 16 amino acids long. The CDR3 DNA reads as TGCGCCAGCAGCTTGGCCCCAGCGGGGGGAACAGATACGCAGTATTTT. Translating gives CASSLAPAGGTDTQYF.

The chain employs TRBV6-5 and TRBJ1-1, with a tentative D call TRBD1 (6 bases). Germline V lookup: CDR1 MNHEY, CDR2 SVGAGI. The CDR3 runs to 13 residues. The germline V and J ends were trimmed by 7 bases and 2 bases, with 11 bases remaining between them. CDR3 nucleotide sequence: TGTGCCAGCATAGCAGGGGTAAACACTGAAGCTTTCTTT. This codes for CASIAGVNTEAFF.

The chain combines TRBV18 with TRBJ1-1, with no clear D. Per germline, CDR1 KGHSH and CDR2 LQKENI. The CDR3 totals 13 residues. V lost 2 bases and J 4 bases, leaving 8 bases between the germline ends. CDR3 coding DNA: TGTGCCAGCTCACCAGCCCCGGGCACTGAAGCTTTCTTT. It codes for CASSPAPGTEAFF. The full variable domain, in which reference TRBV18 and TRBJ1-1 provide the parts outside the CDR3, is NAGVMQNPRHLVRRRGQEARLRCSPMKGHSHVYWYRQLPEEGLKFMVYLQKENIIDESGMPKERFSAEFPKEGPSILRIQQVVRGDSAAYFCASSPAPGTEAFFGQGTRLTVV.

The chain is built from TRBV7-6 and TRBJ2-3; 14 bases are a match to TRBD2. V shed 3 bases and J 3 bases; nucleotides not matched to a gene: 11. CDR1 is SGHVS and CDR2 is FNYEAQ in the germline V gene. There are 19 residues in the CDR3. The CDR3: CASSFPTSGGAFETDTQYF. CDR3 bases: TGTGCCAGCAGCTTCCCGACTAGCGGGGGGGCCTTTGAGACAGATACGCAGTATTTT.

In regard to this clone: One end of the junction does not line up with germline, which may come from a read error. V is TRBV7-2 and J is TRBJ2-1, with TRBD1 matching 7 bases. The CDR3 length is 14 residues. Germline CDR1 and CDR2: SGHTA and FQGNSA. This chain's CDR3 is CASSLGTSTGTLVF. The CDR3 region has the DNA TGTGCCAGCAGCTTAGGGACTTCGACAGGGACCCTGGTCTTC. Full variable domain (rest looked up from reference TRBV7-2 and TRBJ2-1): GAGVSQSPSNKVTEKGKDVELRCDPISGHTALYWYRQSLGQGLEFLIYFQGNSAPDKSGLPSDRFSAERTGGSVSTLTIQRTQQEDSAVYLCASSLGTSTGTLVFGPGTRLTVL.

V usage is TRBV5-3 and J usage is TRBJ2-3, with 14 bases aligning to TRBD2. TRBV5-3 is placed among ORFs of uncertain function. The junction had 6 bases not matched to a gene; V was cut back by 2 bases and J by 7 bases. The CDR3 length is 16 residues. The CDR3 sequence is CARSFTGLAGGNTQYF. The DNA of the CDR3 is TGTGCCAGAAGCTTTACTGGACTAGCGGGAGGTAATACGCAGTATTTT.

This clone was observed once. This chain connects TRBV29-1 to TRBJ1-1; D may be TRBD1 (5 bases). Per the germline V gene, CDR1 is SQVTM and CDR2 is ANQGSEA. This CDR3 spans 15 amino acids. Trimming shortened V by 5 bases and J by 4 bases, and 20 bases separated the two germline ends. The CDR3, as DNA: TGCAGCGTTACGAGCGGGACCGCCGGGGGCACTGAAGCTTTCTTT. Amino acids: CSVTSGTAGGTEAFF.

The V and J genes are TRBV9 and TRBJ2-4; TRBD2 matches at 10 bases. J lost 2 bases, V lost 3 bases, and 5 bases had no gene match. CDR1 SGDLS and CDR2 YYNGEE come from the germline V gene. The CDR3 is 16 amino acids. DNA of the CDR3: TGTGCCAGCAGCGAGAGCGGGGGGGCCACCAAAAACATTCAGTACTTC. Its translation is CASSESGGATKNIQYF.

This clone appeared once. V is TRBV7-9 and J is TRBJ1-4; 8 bases match TRBD1. The CDR3 has 15 amino acids. Germline V CDR1 and CDR2: SEHNR, FQNEAQ (reference sequence). V lost 5 bases, J lost 8 bases, and 10 bases stayed unmatched. The CDR3 sequence is CASSPGTGLLEKLFF. CDR3 DNA sequence: TGTGCCAGCAGCCCCGGGACAGGACTTTTAGAAAAACTGTTTTTT.

V and J are TRBV7-2 and TRBJ2-5; 8 bases fit TRBD2. The CDR3 length is 15 residues. J was trimmed by 5 bases and V by 6 bases; bases with no gene match: 11. The germline V gene encodes CDR1 SGHTA and CDR2 FQGNSA. Written as DNA, the CDR3 is TGTGCCAGCAGATACCCTACCCGGGGGGGCGAGACCCAGTACTTC. Amino acids: CASRYPTRGGETQYF.

The table lists this clone with a few counts. The genes are TRBV7-3 and TRBJ1-1, with 8 nucleotides matching TRBD1. The CDR3 is 14 residues long. Per germline, CDR1 SGHTA and CDR2 FQGTGA. The ends lost 3 bases at V and 5 bases at J; junction bases unmatched: 5. The DNA of the CDR3 is TGTGCCAGCAGCTTGGACAGGGCGGGAACTGAAGCTTTCTTT. It translates to CASSLDRAGTEAFF.

The genes are TRBV5-6 and TRBJ2-5, with a weak D call TRBD2 (5 bases). V was clipped by 4 bases and J by 1 base, with 14 bases between them. This CDR3 is built from 15 residues. Germline CDR1 is SGHDT and CDR2 is YYEEEE. CDR3 nucleotides: TGTGCCAGCAGCCCGGGCGGGCCGACCCAAGAGACCCAGTACTTC. The encoded protein is CASSPGGPTQETQYF. The whole variable domain, filled in from reference TRBV5-6 and TRBJ2-5, reads DAGVTQSPTHLIKTRGQQVTLRCSPKSGHDTVSWYQQALGQGPQFIFQYYEEEERQRGNFPDRFSGHQFPNYSSELNVNALLLGDSALYLCASSPGGPTQETQYFGPGTRLLVL.

The chain combines TRBV27 with TRBJ1-6; the D gene is possibly TRBD1 (6 bases). Trimming left V 3 bases short and J 9 bases short, with 9 bases between. CDR3 size: 13 residues. From germline, CDR1 is MNHEY and CDR2 SMNVEV (reference sequence). This CDR3 is CASSFDRLSPLHF. For the CDR3, the DNA is TGTGCCAGCAGTTTCGACAGGCTTTCACCCCTCCACTTT.

The genes are TRBV12-3 or TRBV12-4 and TRBJ1-2; D is possibly TRBD1 (5 bases). Trimming removed 7 bases at V and 8 bases at J, with 17 bases between. CDR3 size: 13 residues. Written as DNA, the CDR3 is TGTGCCAGCACCTCATCAGGGCTTAGGGGCTACACCTTC. Protein: CASTSSGLRGYTF.

The chain joins TRBV9 to TRBJ2-5; 8 bases map to TRBD2. J gave up 1 base and V 4 bases, and 6 bases lay outside the gene matches. This CDR3 has 15 residues. Germline V gene sequence: CDR1 SGDLS, CDR2 YYNGEE. The CDR3 coding sequence is TGTGCCAGCAGCCCGGGAGGGGCAGGCCAAGAGACCCAGTACTTC. Its translation is CASSPGGAGQETQYF.

The CDR3: CASSVTGEGSGYTF. CDR3 in DNA: TGTGCCAGCAGCGTAACCGGGGAGGGGAGTGGCTACACCTTC. The chain recombines TRBV9 with TRBJ1-2, with a tentative D call TRBD1 (5 bases). Deletions cut 1 base from V and 7 bases from J, with 14 bases between. The germline CDR1 and CDR2 sequences are SGDLS and YYNGEE. CDR3 size: 14 residues. Drawing the rest from reference TRBV9 and TRBJ1-2, the complete variable domain is DSGVTQTPKHLITATGQRVTLRCSPRSGDLSVYWYQQSLDQGLQFLIQYYNGEERAKGNILERFSAQQFPDLHSELNLSSLELGDSALYFCASSVTGEGSGYTFGSGTRLTVV.

V and J are TRBV2 and TRBJ1-1, with D tentatively TRBD1 (5 bases). V shed 2 bases and J shed 0 bases, with 13 bases lying between them. CDR3 size: 16 residues. The germline gives CDR1 SNHLY, CDR2 FYNNEI. CDR3 loop: CASSENRPNLNTEAFF. As DNA, the CDR3 is TGTGCCAGCAGTGAAAACAGGCCCAACTTGAACACTGAAGCTTTCTTT.